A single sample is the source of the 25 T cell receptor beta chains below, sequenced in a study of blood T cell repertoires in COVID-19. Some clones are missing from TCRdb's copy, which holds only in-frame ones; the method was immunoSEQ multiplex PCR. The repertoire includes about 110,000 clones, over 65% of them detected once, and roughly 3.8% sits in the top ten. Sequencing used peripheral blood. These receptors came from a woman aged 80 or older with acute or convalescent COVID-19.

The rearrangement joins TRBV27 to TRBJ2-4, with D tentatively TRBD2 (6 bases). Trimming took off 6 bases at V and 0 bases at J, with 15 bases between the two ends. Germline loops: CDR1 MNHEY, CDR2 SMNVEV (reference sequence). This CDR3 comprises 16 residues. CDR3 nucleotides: TGTGCCAGCAGCCCGCGGGGTTTACTAGCCAAAAACATTCAGTACTTC. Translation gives CASSPRGLLAKNIQYF.

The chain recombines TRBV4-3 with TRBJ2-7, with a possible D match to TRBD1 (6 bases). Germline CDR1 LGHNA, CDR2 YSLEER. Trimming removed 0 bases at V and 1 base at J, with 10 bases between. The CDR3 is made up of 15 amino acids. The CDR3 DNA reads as TGCGCCAGCAGCCAAGATCCAGGGGAATCCTACGAGCAGTACTTC. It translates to CASSQDPGESYEQYF.

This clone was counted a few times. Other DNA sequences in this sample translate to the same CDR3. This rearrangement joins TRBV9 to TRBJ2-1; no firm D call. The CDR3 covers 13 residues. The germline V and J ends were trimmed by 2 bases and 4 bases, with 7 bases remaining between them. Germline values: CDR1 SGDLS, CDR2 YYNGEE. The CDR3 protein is CASSVGEYNEQFF. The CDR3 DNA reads TGTGCCAGCAGCGTCGGAGAGTACAATGAGCAGTTCTTC.

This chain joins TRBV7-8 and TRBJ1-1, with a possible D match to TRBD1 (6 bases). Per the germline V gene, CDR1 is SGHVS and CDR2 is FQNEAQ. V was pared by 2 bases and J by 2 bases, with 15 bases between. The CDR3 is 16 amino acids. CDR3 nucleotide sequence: TGTGCCAGCAGCTTATCGACGACAGGAGTAAACACTGAAGCTTTCTTT. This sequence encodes CASSLSTTGVNTEAFF.

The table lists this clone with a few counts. The CDR3 coding sequence is TGTGCCAGCAGCCGACCCAGCATTAGGAGCTATGGCTACACCTTC. It translates to CASSRPSIRSYGYTF. The chain uses TRBV7-9 and TRBJ1-2; D remains ambiguous. This CDR3 has 15 residues. CDR1 is SEHNR, CDR2 FQNEAQ, per germline (reference sequence). V lost 5 bases and J 4 bases, leaving 17 bases between the germline ends.

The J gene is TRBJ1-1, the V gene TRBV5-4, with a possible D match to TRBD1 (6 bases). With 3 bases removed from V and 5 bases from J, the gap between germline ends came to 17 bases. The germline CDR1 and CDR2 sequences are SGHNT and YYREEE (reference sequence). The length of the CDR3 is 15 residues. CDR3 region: CASSSLDSRGTEAFF. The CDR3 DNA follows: TGTGCCAGCAGCTCCTTGGACAGTCGGGGTACTGAAGCTTTCTTT.

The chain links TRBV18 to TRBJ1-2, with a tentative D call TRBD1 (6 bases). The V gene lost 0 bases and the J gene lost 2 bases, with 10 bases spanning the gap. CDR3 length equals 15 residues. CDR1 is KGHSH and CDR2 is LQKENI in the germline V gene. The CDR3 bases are TGTGCCAGCTCACCACCGGGGCAGGGGAACTATGGCTACACCTTC. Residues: CASSPPGQGNYGYTF.

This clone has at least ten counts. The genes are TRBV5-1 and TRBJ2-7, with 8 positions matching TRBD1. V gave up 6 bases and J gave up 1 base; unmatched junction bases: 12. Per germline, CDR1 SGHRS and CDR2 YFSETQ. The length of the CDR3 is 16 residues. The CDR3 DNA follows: TGCGCCAGCATACTCGCCACAGGGGGAGGTTCCTACGAGCAGTACTTC. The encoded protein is CASILATGGGSYEQYF.

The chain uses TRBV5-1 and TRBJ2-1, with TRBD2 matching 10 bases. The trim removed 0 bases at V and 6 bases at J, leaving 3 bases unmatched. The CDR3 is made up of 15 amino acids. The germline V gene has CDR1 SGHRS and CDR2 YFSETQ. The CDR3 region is CASSLGSGGFNEQFF. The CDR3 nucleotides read TGCGCCAGCAGCTTGGGTAGCGGGGGGTTCAATGAGCAGTTCTTC.

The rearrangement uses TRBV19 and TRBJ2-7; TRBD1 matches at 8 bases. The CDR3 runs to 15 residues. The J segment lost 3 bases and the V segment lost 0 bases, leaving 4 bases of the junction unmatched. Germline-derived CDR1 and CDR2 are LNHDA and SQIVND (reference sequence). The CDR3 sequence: CASSIDLGQGYEQYF. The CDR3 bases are TGTGCCAGTAGTATAGATCTTGGACAGGGCTACGAGCAGTACTTC.

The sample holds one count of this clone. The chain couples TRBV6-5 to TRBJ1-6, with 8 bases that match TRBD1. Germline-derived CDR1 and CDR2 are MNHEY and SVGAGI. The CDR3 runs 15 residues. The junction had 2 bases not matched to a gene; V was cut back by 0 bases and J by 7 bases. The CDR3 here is CASSYSYRGNSPLHF. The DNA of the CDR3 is TGTGCCAGCAGTTACTCGTACAGGGGGAATTCACCCCTCCACTTT.

CDR3 residues: CAWKIVGAGVHSPLHF. The CDR3 region has the DNA TGTGCCTGGAAAATCGTCGGGGCAGGGGTACATTCACCCCTCCACTTT. The V gene is TRBV30, the J gene TRBJ1-6; TRBD1 is a possible D gene (6 bases). The CDR3 is made up of 16 amino acids. Germline CDR1 and CDR2: GTSNPN and SVGIG (reference sequence). V was shortened by 4 bases and J by 8 bases, with 21 bases between the two germline ends.

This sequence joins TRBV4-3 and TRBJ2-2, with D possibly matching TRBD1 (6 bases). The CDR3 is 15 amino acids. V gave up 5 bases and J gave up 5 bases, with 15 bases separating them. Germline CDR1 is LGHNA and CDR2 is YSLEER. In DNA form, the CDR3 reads TGCGCCAGCAGCATATCCGGTACAGGGACCGGGGAGCTGTTTTTT. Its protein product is CASSISGTGTGELFF.

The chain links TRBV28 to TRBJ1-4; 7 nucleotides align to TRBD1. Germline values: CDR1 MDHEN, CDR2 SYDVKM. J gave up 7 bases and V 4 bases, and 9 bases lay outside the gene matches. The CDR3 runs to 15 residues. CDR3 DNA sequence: TGTGCCAGCAGTTCTCTGACAGGGTCAGCTGAAAAACTGTTTTTT. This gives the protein CASSSLTGSAEKLFF.

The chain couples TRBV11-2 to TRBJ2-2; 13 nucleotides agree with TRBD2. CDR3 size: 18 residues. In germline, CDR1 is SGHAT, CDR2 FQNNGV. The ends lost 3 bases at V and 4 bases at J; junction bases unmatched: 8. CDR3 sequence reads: CASSLAGLAGVSTGELFF. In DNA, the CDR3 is TGTGCCAGCAGCTTGGCTGGACTAGCGGGGGTGAGCACCGGGGAGCTGTTTTTT.

The CDR3 sequence: CASSTQGQGNYGYTF. In DNA form, the CDR3 reads TGTGCCAGTAGTACTCAGGGACAGGGGAACTATGGCTACACCTTC. The chain couples TRBV19 to TRBJ1-2, with TRBD1 identical over 10 bases. There are 15 residues in the CDR3. Germline loops: CDR1 LNHDA, CDR2 SQIVND (reference sequence). V was clipped by 4 bases and J by 2 bases; unmatched bases: 4. The whole variable domain, filled in from reference TRBV19 and TRBJ1-2, reads DGGITQSPKYLFRKEGQNVTLSCEQNLNHDAMYWYRQDPGQGLRLIYYSQIVNDFQKGDIAEGYSVSREKKESFPLTVTSAQKNPTAFYLCASSTQGQGNYGYTFGSGTRLTVV.

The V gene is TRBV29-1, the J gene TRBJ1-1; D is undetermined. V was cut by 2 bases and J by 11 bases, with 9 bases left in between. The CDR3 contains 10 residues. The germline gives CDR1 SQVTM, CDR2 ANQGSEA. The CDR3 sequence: CSVEPAAAFF. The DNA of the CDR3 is TGCAGCGTTGAACCCGCGGCTGCTTTCTTT.

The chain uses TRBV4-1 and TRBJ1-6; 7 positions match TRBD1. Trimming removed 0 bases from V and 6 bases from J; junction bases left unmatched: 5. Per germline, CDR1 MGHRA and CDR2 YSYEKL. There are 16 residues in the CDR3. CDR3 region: CASSQDLGQFNSPLHF. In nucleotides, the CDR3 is TGCGCCAGCAGCCAAGATCTGGGACAGTTTAATTCACCCCTCCACTTT.

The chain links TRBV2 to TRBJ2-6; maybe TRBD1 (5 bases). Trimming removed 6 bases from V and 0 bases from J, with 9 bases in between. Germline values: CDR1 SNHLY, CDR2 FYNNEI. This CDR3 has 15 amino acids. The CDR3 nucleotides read TGTGCCAGCAGGCTGACAGACTCTGGGGCCAACGTCCTGACTTTC. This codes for CASRLTDSGANVLTF.

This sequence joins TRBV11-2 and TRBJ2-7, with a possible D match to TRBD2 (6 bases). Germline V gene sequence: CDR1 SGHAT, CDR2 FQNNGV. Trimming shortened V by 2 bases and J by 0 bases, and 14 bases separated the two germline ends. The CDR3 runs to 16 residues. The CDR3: CASSLIFTGDSYEQYF. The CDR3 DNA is TGTGCCAGCAGCTTAATCTTTACGGGAGACTCCTACGAGCAGTACTTC.

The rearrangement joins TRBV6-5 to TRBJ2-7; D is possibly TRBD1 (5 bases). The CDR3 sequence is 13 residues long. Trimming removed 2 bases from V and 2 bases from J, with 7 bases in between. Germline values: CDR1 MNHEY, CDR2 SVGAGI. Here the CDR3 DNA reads TGTGCCAGCAGTTACGACAGAACCTACGAGCAGTACTTC. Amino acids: CASSYDRTYEQYF.

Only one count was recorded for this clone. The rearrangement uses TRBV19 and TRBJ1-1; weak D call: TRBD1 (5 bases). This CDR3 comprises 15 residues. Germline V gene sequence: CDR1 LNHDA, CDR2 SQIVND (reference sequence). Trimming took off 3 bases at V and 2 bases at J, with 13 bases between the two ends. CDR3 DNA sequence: TGTGCCAGTAGTATTTCAGGGCCAATCAACACTGAAGCTTTCTTT. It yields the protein CASSISGPINTEAFF.

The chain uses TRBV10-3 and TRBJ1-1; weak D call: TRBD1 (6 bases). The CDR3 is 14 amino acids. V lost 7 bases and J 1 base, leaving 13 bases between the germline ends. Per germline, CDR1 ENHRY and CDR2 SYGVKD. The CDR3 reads CAITSATGNTEAFF. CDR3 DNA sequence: TGTGCCATCACGTCCGCGACAGGGAACACTGAAGCTTTCTTT.

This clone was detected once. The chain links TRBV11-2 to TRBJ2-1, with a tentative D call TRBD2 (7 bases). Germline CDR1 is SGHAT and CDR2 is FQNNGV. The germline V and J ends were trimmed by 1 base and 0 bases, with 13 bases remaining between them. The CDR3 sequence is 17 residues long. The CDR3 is CASSLVGGRASYNEQFF. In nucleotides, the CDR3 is TGTGCCAGCAGCTTAGTAGGGGGGAGGGCCTCCTACAATGAGCAGTTCTTC.

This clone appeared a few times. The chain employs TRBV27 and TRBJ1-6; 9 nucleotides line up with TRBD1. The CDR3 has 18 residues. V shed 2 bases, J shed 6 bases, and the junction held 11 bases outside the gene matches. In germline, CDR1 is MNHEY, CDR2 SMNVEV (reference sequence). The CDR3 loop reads CASSLDIPQGASNSPLHF. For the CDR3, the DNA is TGTGCCAGCAGTTTAGACATCCCACAGGGGGCGAGTAATTCACCCCTCCACTTT.